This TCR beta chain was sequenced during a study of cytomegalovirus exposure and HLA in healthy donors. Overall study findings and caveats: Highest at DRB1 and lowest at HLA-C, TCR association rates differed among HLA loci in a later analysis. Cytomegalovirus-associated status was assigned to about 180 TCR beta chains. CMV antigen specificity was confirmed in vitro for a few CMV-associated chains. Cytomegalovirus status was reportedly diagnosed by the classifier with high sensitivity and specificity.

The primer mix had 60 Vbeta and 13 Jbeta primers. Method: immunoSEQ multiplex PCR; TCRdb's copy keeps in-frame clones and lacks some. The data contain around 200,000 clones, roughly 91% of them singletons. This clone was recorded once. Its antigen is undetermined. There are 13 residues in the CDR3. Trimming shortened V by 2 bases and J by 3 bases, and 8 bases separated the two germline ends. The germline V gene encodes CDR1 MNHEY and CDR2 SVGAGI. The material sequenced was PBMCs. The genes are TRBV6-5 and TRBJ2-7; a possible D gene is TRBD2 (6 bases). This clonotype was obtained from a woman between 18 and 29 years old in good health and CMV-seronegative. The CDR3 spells CASSYRSGYEQYF. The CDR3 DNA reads TGTGCCAGCAGTTACCGTAGCGGCTACGAGCAGTACTTC.